This record concerns one T cell receptor beta chain sequence. What antigen it recognizes has not been identified. The input lacks base qualities; no much larger clone sits a single base away. Donors were healthy HIV-negative adults with no recently reported acute infections or vaccinations. All donors were Caucasian adults living in Nashville, Tennessee, USA. CD4+ T cells were enriched through magnetic negative selection, after which naive cells were positively selected on CD45RA and the remaining negative fraction served as the memory subset. Blood was collected by leukapheresis, and PBMCs were isolated by Ficoll-Histopaque density gradient centrifugation and then cryopreserved in liquid nitrogen vapor phase. Analytical flow cytometry was used to check the purity and quantity of every magnetically sorted T cell population. From each sorted fraction, genomic DNA was isolated and quantified by UV absorbance on a Nanodrop 2000c.

The sample originates from a study of shared clonotypes between healthy human individuals (TCRdb year 2020). Turning to the overall study: A couple of women and three men aged 18 to 49 years were included in the cohort. Per donor, three plates each were used for CD4 naive and CD4 memory, two for CD8 naive, and one for CD8 memory. To estimate repertoire size and how much clonotypes are shared between individuals, the study performed deep sequencing of blood TCR repertoires from five healthy adults. To increase sequencing depth and limit assay-specific biases, TCR repertoire library preparation and sequencing were carried out by different laboratories using diverse techniques. Per donor, leukapheresis produced somewhere between about 0.8 and 9 billion PBMCs. What the authors observed across the whole study: Rarefaction of sorted-subset datasets indicated incomplete sequencing despite the large sequencing depth. The genetic and exposure-history diversity represented was limited by the small number of donors. Pairwise subsampling led to the expectation that sequencing depth would affect the degree of clonotype sharing among donors. Compared with non-shared clonotypes, clonotypes shared by all four sorted-subset donors had higher generation probabilities. Naive subsets generally had larger estimated clonotype richness than memory subsets. About 5% of naive CD4, 3.5% of naive CD8, approximately 2% of memory CD4, and over 0.35% of memory CD8 clonotypes were shared across several donors. Sampling was restricted to blood, and TCR repertoires in tissues likely differ from the TCR repertoires found in blood.

TCR CDR3 regions were amplified from genomic DNA by multiplex PCR using the deep immunoSEQ assay. Extracted genomic DNA from each cell subset was spread evenly across all wells of several immunoSEQ 96-well plates, with each plate serving as a replicate. For sorted subsets, around 0.2 ug of genomic DNA, equivalent to some 33,000 T cell genomes, went into each replicate PCR. Purified libraries were measured with a Qubit 3.0 fluorometer, size-checked on a Bioanalyzer 2100, and measured again with the KAPA Library Quantification kit. Every immunoSEQ 96-well plate was sequenced on a dedicated single-read 150-cycle Illumina NextSeq 550 flow cell. The study's own analysis went as follows. Because the immunoSEQ output included only junctional sequences and no quality scores, the filtering could not be the same as the filtering used for full-length reads. To assign V/J genes and CDR3, sequences were annotated against IMGT germline references using PyIR, a Python wrapper for IgBLAST v1.9. Reads were filtered out if the reads had weak V/J assignments (E-value above 1e-6), no CDR3, stop codons, out-of-frame junctions, or ambiguous translated residues. A V3J clonotype was defined by an identical inferred V gene, J gene, and CDR3 amino acid sequence. The percentage overlap between two repertoires was calculated by dividing the number of shared unique clonotypes by the size of the smaller repertoire. Three approaches were used to assess repertoire richness: RTK rarefaction, the Chao1 estimator, and Recon v2.1 estimates of unobserved clonotypes. Generation probabilities were computed with OLGA for all TCRbeta clonotypes obtained by the gDNA method from a handful of donors. What TCRdb holds here is the immuneACCESS table cut down to in-frame rearrangements. Part of the clones is not present; checked against another copy, under half of the missing clones reflect an unresolved V gene, and the others are unexplained. V and J calls and clone size are as listed in that table; D and trimming were resolved from the DNA. This sample has roughly 680,000 clones in its table, and roughly two thirds of those were observed once. About 1.8% of the sample is held by the ten biggest clonotypes.

This sequence was found in a woman in her 30s in good health. Sequencing input: memory CD4+ T cells sorted from blood. The cell subset or site label here, explained by the study, means: CD45RA-negative fraction.

The CDR3 region reads CASSPSRRGDTQYF. The bases read TGTGCCAGCAGCCCTAGCCGGCGGGGGGATACGCAGTATTTT. The sequence joins TRBV9 to TRBJ2-3; TRBD2 aligns with 7 central bases. From its cysteine to its phenylalanine, the CDR3 spans 14 amino acids. CDR3 DNA only is kept here, 42 bases in frame from base 1. The CDR1 and CDR2 encoded by the germline V gene are SGDLS and YYNGEE. Germline trimming: 4 bases from V, 6 bases from J; junction bases outside gene matches: 8.